Below are 14 T cell receptor beta chains sequenced from a single sample in a study of control samples from healthy donors and cancer patients. TCRdb's copy holds only in-frame clones and misses some; the assay was immunoSEQ multiplex PCR. This sample carries about 180,000 clones, 94% of them seen once, and the ten largest clones take 1.3%. The sequencing sample was made of blood. These TCRs come from a woman aged 18-35 years in good health.

This clone came up once. V and J are TRBV5-8 and TRBJ2-1, with TRBD2 matching over 13 bases. The junction had 8 bases not matched to a gene; V was cut back by 3 bases and J by 8 bases. Germline V gene data show CDR1 as SGHTS and CDR2 as YDEGEE. The CDR3 is 16 amino acids. CDR3: CASSSMTSGGPDEQFF. Here the CDR3 DNA reads TGTGCCAGCAGCTCCATGACTAGCGGGGGGCCCGATGAGCAGTTCTTC.

This chain uses TRBV6-1 with TRBJ1-3; D remains unclear. V lost 1 base, J lost 2 bases, and 9 bases lay in between. CDR1 is MNHNS, CDR2 SASEGT, per germline. The CDR3 is made up of 15 amino acids. CDR3 sequence (DNA): TGTGCCAGCAGTGAAGTAGGAGGGCCTGGAAACACCATATATTTT. It translates to CASSEVGGPGNTIYF.

The gene calls are TRBV5-1 and TRBJ2-3, with TRBD2 matching 8 bases. The CDR3 consists of 14 residues. Germline values: CDR1 SGHRS, CDR2 YFSETQ. Trimming took 6 bases from V and 4 from J; bases not matched to a gene: 7. CDR3 DNA sequence: TGCGCCAGCACGGGTCGGGGGGGCGCAGATACGCAGTATTTT. This gives the protein CASTGRGGADTQYF.

V is TRBV9 and J is TRBJ2-7; D not certain. V dropped 3 bases and J dropped 6 bases, with 22 bases sitting between them. Germline CDR1 reads SGDLS; CDR2 reads YYNGEE. CDR3 length equals 16 residues. The CDR3 coding sequence is TGTGCCAGCAGCGCCGCTCGGACGTCCCTTTTAGGCGAGCAGTACTTC. It specifies CASSAARTSLLGEQYF.

J is TRBJ1-1 and V is TRBV21-1. TRBV21-1 is described as a pseudogene. The CDR3 spans 15 residues. As DNA, the CDR3 is TGTGCCAGCAGCCCGAGGGGCACCCCGAACACTGAAGCTTTCTTT. It codes for CASSPRGTPNTEAFF.

The chain carries TRBV5-1 and TRBJ2-7; 10 nucleotides line up with TRBD1. Germline-derived CDR1 and CDR2 are SGHRS and YFSETQ. The CDR3 is 13 amino acids. With V trimmed by 0 bases and J by 6 bases, 0 bases remained unmatched. CDR3 amino acids: CASSLGDRGEQYF. CDR3 DNA: TGCGCCAGCAGCTTGGGGGACAGGGGCGAGCAGTACTTC.

The CDR3 DNA sequence: TGCGCCAGCAGCCAAAGAAGGGAGGGACTAGCGGGAACAGATACGCAGTATTTT. It yields the protein CASSQRREGLAGTDTQYF. The rearrangement uses TRBV4-3 and TRBJ2-3; 13 nucleotides align to TRBD2. The CDR3 has 18 amino acids. The V and J ends lost 2 bases and 3 bases, in that order; junction bases with no gene match: 8. The germline gives CDR1 LGHNA, CDR2 YSLEER.

This clone was found once. The chain has TRBV2 and TRBJ2-3; perhaps TRBD2 as D (8 bases). The germline V gene encodes CDR1 SNHLY and CDR2 FYNNEI. V lost 7 bases and J 5 bases, leaving 19 bases between the germline ends. The CDR3 is 15 residues long. Here the CDR3 reads CASTPGGGGKDTQYF. CDR3 nucleotide sequence: TGTGCCAGCACCCCGGGAGGGGGCGGGAAAGATACGCAGTATTTT.

The chain combines TRBV3-1 (or the pseudogene TRBV3-2) with TRBJ2-2; D gene uncertain. CDR1 is LGHDT and CDR2 is YNNKEL in the germline V gene (reference sequence). V was pared by 6 bases and J by 5 bases, with 10 bases between. The CDR3 is 13 amino acids. CDR3 sequence: CASSPSWTGELFF. The CDR3 DNA reads as TGTGCCAGCAGTCCTAGTTGGACCGGGGAGCTGTTTTTT.

J is TRBJ2-3 and V is TRBV5-6, with 7 positions matching TRBD2. V lost 2 bases and J lost 0; bases outside the gene matches: 6. Germline V gene data show CDR1 as SGHDT and CDR2 as YYEEEE. CDR3 length: 16 amino acids. The CDR3 nucleotides are TGTGCCAGCAGCTTCAAGCGGGGCCTAAGCACAGATACGCAGTATTTT. Translated: CASSFKRGLSTDTQYF.

This clone occurred once. This chain uses TRBV9 with TRBJ1-5; 8 bases map to TRBD1. CDR1 is SGDLS, CDR2 YYNGEE, per germline. The length of the CDR3 is 15 residues. Losses at the gene ends were 0 bases for V and 6 bases for J; bases not matched to a gene: 5. CDR3 in amino acids: CASSVGQGAGQPQHF. The CDR3 coding sequence is TGTGCCAGCAGCGTAGGGCAGGGGGCTGGTCAGCCCCAGCATTTT.

The gene calls are TRBV7-6 and TRBJ1-2; D is unclear. Trimming took off 1 base at V and 4 bases at J, with 16 bases between the two ends. This CDR3 has 16 residues. The V gene's germline CDR1 is SGHVS and CDR2 FNYEAQ. In nucleotides, the CDR3 is TGTGCCAGCAGCTTAGGTGGGGAGACTGATTCCTATGGCTACACCTTC. Its translation: CASSLGGETDSYGYTF.

V gene TRBV10-3 combines with J gene TRBJ2-5; a weak D match, TRBD2 (5 bases). This CDR3 is 13 amino acids long. The germline CDR1 and CDR2 sequences are ENHRY and SYGVKD. Trimming pared 11 bases from V and 4 bases from J, leaving 17 bases between. In DNA, the CDR3 is TGTGCCGCCCGAAGAGAGGGCGGAGAGACCCAGTACTTC. As protein: CAARREGGETQYF.

The rearrangement links TRBV6-5 to TRBJ1-1; TRBD1 might be the D (5 bases). V lost 0 bases and J lost 1, with 6 bases in between. CDR1 and CDR2 from the germline V gene are MNHEY and SVGAGI. The CDR3 is 14 residues long. CDR3 residues: CASSYSGENTEAFF. DNA for the CDR3: TGTGCCAGCAGTTACTCGGGGGAGAACACTGAAGCTTTCTTT.